This record concerns one TCR beta chain sequence. The data belong to a study of OX40 agonist ivuxolimab in advanced cancers. Across the whole study: Treatment of patients was with ivuxolimab, an agonistic anti-OX40 (CD134) antibody.

The data were produced by immunoSEQ multiplex PCR, yet TCRdb's version contains in-frame clones alone and is incomplete. This table has over 70,000 clones, more than 80% appearing once. Trimming at V came to 5 bases and at J to 3 bases, leaving 13 bases not matched to a gene. Germline V gives CDR1 SGHAT, CDR2 FQDESV (reference sequence). The CDR3 totals 17 residues. The V and J genes are TRBV11-1 and TRBJ2-3, with TRBD1 matching 8 bases. The source material was CD4+ or CD8+ T cells sorted from blood, sampled in a trial of the OX40 agonist ivuxolimab. This receptor was identified in an adult with an advanced solid tumor such as melanoma, head and neck, liver or kidney cancer. CDR3 coding DNA: TGTGCCAGCAGCCTTAGCCCAGGGGGCAGAGTGACAGATACGCAGTATTTT. As protein: CASSLSPGGRVTDTQYF. Filled out from reference TRBV11-1 and TRBJ2-3, the complete variable domain reads EAEVAQSPRYKITEKSQAVAFWCDPISGHATLYWYRQILGQGPELLVQFQDESVVDDSQLPKDRFSAERLKGVDSTLKIQPAELGDSAMYLCASSLSPGGRVTDTQYFGPGTRLTVL.